The 11 T cell receptor beta chains in this list originate from one sample, sequenced in a study of shared T cell receptors in the human thymus. Sequenced by immunoSEQ multiplex PCR; TCRdb stores in-frame clones only, minus some. This table holds approximately 660,000 clones, approximately 90% found once. The sample was also linked to a second study, of human thymus T cells.

Sequenced material: thymocytes. These receptors all stem from a boy in the first two years of life with a congenital heart defect.

The chain is built from TRBV11-2 and TRBJ2-7; maybe TRBD1 (6 bases). The germline V gene has CDR1 SGHAT and CDR2 FQNNGV. V gave up 0 bases and J gave up 4 bases, with 10 bases separating them. The CDR3 has 14 amino acids. This CDR3 is CASSLDRTEYEQYF. DNA for the CDR3: TGTGCCAGCAGCTTAGACCGGACAGAGTACGAGCAGTACTTC.

Written as DNA, the CDR3 is TGTGCCAGCAGTTTATCGAGGAGGGACAATGAGCAGTTCTTC. Residues: CASSLSRRDNEQFF. The rearrangement joins TRBV27 to TRBJ2-1; D is possibly TRBD2 (6 bases). The germline V gene has CDR1 MNHEY and CDR2 SMNVEV (reference sequence). The V and J ends lost 0 bases and 5 bases respectively, with 8 bases between them. This CDR3 region has 14 residues.

This rearrangement joins TRBV28 to TRBJ2-1; D possibly corresponds to TRBD2 (5 bases). V lost 2 bases to trimming and J lost 4 bases, with 6 bases between them. The CDR3 is 13 residues long. Germline lookup yields CDR1 MDHEN and CDR2 SYDVKM. The CDR3 bases are TGTGCCAGCAGTTTACCGGGATACAATGAGCAGTTCTTC. It specifies CASSLPGYNEQFF.

The chain employs TRBV28 and TRBJ2-7; tentative D call: TRBD1 (5 bases). The germline V gene encodes CDR1 MDHEN and CDR2 SYDVKM. There are 16 residues in the CDR3. V was trimmed by 2 bases and J by 2 bases, leaving 16 bases between them. The CDR3 region is CASSLEGQDNPYEQYF. The DNA for the CDR3 is TGTGCCAGCAGTTTAGAAGGCCAGGACAACCCCTACGAGCAGTACTTC.

This rearrangement joins TRBV4-2 to TRBJ2-3; maybe TRBD2 (7 bases). The CDR3 runs to 15 residues. CDR1 is LGHNA and CDR2 is YNFKEQ in the germline V gene. V gave up 5 bases and J gave up 2 bases, with 14 bases separating them. CDR3 sequence: CASSWGAGHTDTQYF. The CDR3 DNA follows: TGTGCCAGCAGCTGGGGAGCGGGACACACAGATACGCAGTATTTT.

The chain joins TRBV5-1 to TRBJ1-4; 7 nucleotides line up with TRBD1. Per germline, CDR1 SGHRS and CDR2 YFSETQ. V was clipped by 3 bases and J by 10 bases; unmatched bases: 9. The CDR3 runs 14 residues. For the CDR3, the DNA is TGCGCCAGCAGCTCGACAGGGCCCGGGGTAAAACTGTTTTTT. This sequence encodes CASSSTGPGVKLFF.

This chain joins TRBV4-1 and TRBJ1-5; 8 bases match TRBD1. V shed 1 base and J 4 bases; nucleotides not matched to a gene: 15. The V gene's germline CDR1 is MGHRA and CDR2 YSYEKL. The CDR3 length is 19 residues. The CDR3 sequence: CASSQVGPPGQEWNQPQHF. CDR3 in DNA: TGCGCCAGCAGCCAAGTGGGGCCCCCGGGACAGGAGTGGAATCAGCCCCAGCATTTT.

The chain is built from TRBV21-1 and TRBJ1-2; TRBD1 was called by the table and not checked on the DNA. TRBV21-1 is shown as a pseudogene. The CDR3 extends over 12 amino acids. CDR3 nucleotides: TGTGCCAGACCTGCAGGGAACTATGGCTACACCTTC. Translation gives CARPAGNYGYTF.

In the case of this clone: Other nucleotide sequences in the sample specify the same CDR3. The chain uses TRBV5-1 and TRBJ2-2, with 7 positions matching TRBD1. The germline gives CDR1 SGHRS, CDR2 YFSETQ. This CDR3 region has 13 residues. V trimming: 4 bases; J trimming: 9 bases; junction bases outside the gene matches: 6. In DNA form, the CDR3 reads TGCGCCAGCAGCATGACAGGGAAACGGGAGCTGTTTTTT. It encodes CASSMTGKRELFF.

The chain carries TRBV7-6 and TRBJ2-1; TRBD2 agrees at 11 bases. The CDR3 is 20 residues long. The trim removed 0 bases at V and 9 bases at J, leaving 19 bases unmatched. The germline gives CDR1 SGHVS, CDR2 FNYEAQ. The CDR3 DNA reads as TGTGCCAGCAGCTTAGCGGTCGACCCCATTAGCGGGAGGGCAGAAGGTGAGCAGTTCTTC. Translating it yields CASSLAVDPISGRAEGEQFF.

The chain recombines TRBV5-1 with TRBJ2-1; the match to TRBD2 covers 10 bases. This CDR3 spans 15 amino acids. J gave up 7 bases and V 2 bases, and 6 bases lay outside the gene matches. CDR1 SGHRS and CDR2 YFSETQ come from the germline V gene. CDR3 loop: CASSLGAGGPNEQFF. The CDR3 nucleotides are TGCGCCAGCAGCTTAGGAGCGGGAGGGCCAAATGAGCAGTTCTTC.